This TCR beta chain was documented in a study of OX40 agonist ivuxolimab in advanced cancers. Study-wide context: Ivuxolimab, which targeted the costimulatory receptor OX40 (CD134), was an agonistic, fully human IgG2 monoclonal antibody. Intravenous ivuxolimab was administered to patients every 2 weeks at six dose levels: 0.01, 0.1, 0.3, 1.5, 3 and 10 mg/kg. Of the roughly 50 dose-escalation patients, hepatocellular carcinoma was present in 19, melanoma in around 15, renal cell carcinoma in 9 and head and neck cancer in 9. The dose-escalation cohort was 82.7% male with a mean age of about 65 years, ranging from roughly 23 to 90. Patients were allowed to have had prior anti-PD-1, anti-PD-L1 or anti-CTLA-4 therapy, and around 40% of the dose-escalation patients had previously received checkpoint inhibitors. Partial responses occurred in three dose-escalation patients, of whom one had hepatocellular carcinoma and two had cutaneous melanoma. The point of sequencing TCRbeta in the periphery was to test whether ivuxolimab changed TCR sequence diversity and drove clonal T-cell expansion. The paper covers the monotherapy dose-escalation part of the phase I ivuxolimab trial, which included N ≈ 52 patients.

Genomic DNA was isolated from the sorted cells so that the TCRbeta CDR3 region could be sequenced. The immunoSEQ Assay was used to sequence the TCRbeta CDR3 regions. Here the immuneACCESS table is served through TCRdb, limited to in-frame sequences with V and J called. Missing clones are a known gap in these copies; in checked studies unresolved V genes cover under half, and the rest lacks a known reason. For this sample the table gives approximately 60,000 clones, of which 83% were detected only once. Around 0.7% of the sample rests with the top ten. CDR1 is given as MNHNS and CDR2 as SASEGT, both from the germline V gene. The junction carries 7 bases between V and J, which are trimmed by 0 bases and 5 bases respectively. From the cysteine through the phenylalanine, the CDR3 covers 13 amino acids. Just CDR3 DNA is preserved here, 39 bases in frame from base 1. Study-wide findings and limitations: After ivuxolimab, CD8+ T cells had more expanded clones than CD4+ T cells on average. At doses of 0.1 to 3.0 mg/kg, clonal expansion of both CD4+ and CD8+ blood T cells was observed from baseline to week 6. Antigen specificity was not determined for the clonally expanded peripheral T cells. Low levels of normalized T-cell clonal expansion were also seen in some nonresponding patients. Partial responders in the 0.1-3.0 mg/kg groups had among the lowest normalized peripheral clonal expansion, especially among CD8+ T cells.

This clone was detected a few times. Its recognized antigen is unknown. The sample holds no much larger clone one base away, and base qualities are not on file. Patients with autoimmune disease history or receiving systemic immunosuppression were excluded from the trial. Peripheral blood for TCR sequencing was drawn from every dose cohort at baseline, at cycle 4 day 1 and at cycle 7 day 1. Samples were obtained from an open-label, multicenter, first-in-human phase I dose-escalation trial of ivuxolimab. Adults with locally advanced or metastatic melanoma, renal cell carcinoma, hepatocellular carcinoma or head and neck squamous cell carcinoma were enrolled in the trial. Before TCR sequencing, CD4+ T cells and CD8+ T cells from peripheral blood were sorted into separate populations.

This specimen consisted of CD4+ or CD8+ T cells sorted from blood, obtained in a trial of the OX40 agonist ivuxolimab. The V and J genes are TRBV6-1 and TRBJ1-2; confidence is insufficient to name the D gene. This clonotype was obtained from an adult with an advanced solid tumor such as melanoma, head and neck, liver or kidney cancer. CDR3 sequence: CASSEARGYGYTF. The bases read TGTGCCAGCAGTGAAGCAAGAGGGTATGGCTACACCTTC.